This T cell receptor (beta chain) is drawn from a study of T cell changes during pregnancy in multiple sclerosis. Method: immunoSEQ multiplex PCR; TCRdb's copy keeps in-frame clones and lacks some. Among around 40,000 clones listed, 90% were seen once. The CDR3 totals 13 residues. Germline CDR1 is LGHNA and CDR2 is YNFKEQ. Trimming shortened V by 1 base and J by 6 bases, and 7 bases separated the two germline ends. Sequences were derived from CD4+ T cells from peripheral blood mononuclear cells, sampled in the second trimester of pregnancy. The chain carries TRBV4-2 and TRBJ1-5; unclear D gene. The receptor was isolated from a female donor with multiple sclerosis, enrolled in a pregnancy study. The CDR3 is CASSQGGLQPQHF. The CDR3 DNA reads TGTGCCAGCAGCCAAGGAGGGCTTCAGCCCCAGCATTTT.